This passage covers 4 T cell receptor beta chains from one sample sequenced in a study of vaccination and CD4 T cells after COVID-19. Oncomine TCR Beta short-read sequencing was applied to DNA from cultured CD4+ T cells. TCRdb recomputed calls from the PCR reads with MiXCR, one row per CDR3 protein. The sample has thousands of distinct CDR3 sequences, roughly two fifths seen once. Treatment specified: approximately 9-day PBMC culture with coronavirus spike peptide pools or control peptides (ViraFEST assay). Pre-COVID-19 pandemic sampling (2011-2018) yielded the unexposed donor's CD4+ T cells. These TCRs are of unknown antigen specificity. Sequencing was carried out using CD4+ T cells from blood, cultured in vitro. The receptors originated from a human donor in good health.

By proportion, this clonotype is medium-sized. The chain links TRBV7-2 to TRBJ2-3; unclear D gene. The CDR3 covers 11 residues. Trimming took off 4 bases at V and 2 bases at J, with 1 base between the two ends. Germline CDR1 and CDR2: SGHTA and FQGNSA. This CDR3 reads CASSYTDTQYF. CDR3 in DNA: TGTGCCAGCAGCTACACAGATACGCAGTATTTT.

V is TRBV6-5 and J is TRBJ1-2; 9 bases fit TRBD1. The length of the CDR3 is 15 residues. J lost 8 bases, V lost 0 bases, and 7 bases had no gene match. Germline CDR1 is MNHEY and CDR2 is SVGAGI. This CDR3 reads CASSYSRVTGGGYTF. In DNA, the CDR3 is TGTGCCAGCAGTTACTCGAGGGTGACAGGGGGGGGCTACACCTTC.

The chain carries TRBV29-1 and TRBJ1-1; D may be TRBD1 (5 bases). This CDR3 spans 12 amino acids. Germline V gives CDR1 SQVTM, CDR2 ANQGSEA. V was shortened by 4 bases and J by 8 bases, with 14 bases between the two germline ends. In DNA, the CDR3 is TGCAGCGTTGCGATACAGTACAGGGAAGCTTTCTTT. Its protein product is CSVAIQYREAFF.

This sequence joins TRBV10-3 and TRBJ1-1, with 11 nucleotides matching TRBD1. This CDR3 comprises 15 residues. J gave up 4 bases and V 0 bases, and 1 base lay outside the gene matches. Per the germline V gene, CDR1 is ENHRY and CDR2 is SYGVKD. DNA of the CDR3: TGTGCCATCAGTGAGTCGGGACAGGGGGGCACTGAAGCTTTCTTT. It translates to CAISESGQGGTEAFF.